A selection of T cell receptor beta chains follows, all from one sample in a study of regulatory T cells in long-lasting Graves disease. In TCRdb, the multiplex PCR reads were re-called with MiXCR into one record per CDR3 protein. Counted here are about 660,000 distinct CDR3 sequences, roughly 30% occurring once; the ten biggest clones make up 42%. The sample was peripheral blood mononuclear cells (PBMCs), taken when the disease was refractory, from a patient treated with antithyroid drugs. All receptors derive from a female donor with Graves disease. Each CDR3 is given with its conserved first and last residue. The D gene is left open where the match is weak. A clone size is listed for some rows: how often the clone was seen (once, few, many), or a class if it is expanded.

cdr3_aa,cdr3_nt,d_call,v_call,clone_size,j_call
CASSSHPQGGEQYF,TGTGCCAGCAGCTCGCACCCACAGGGGGGAGAGCAGTACTTC,TRBD1,TRBV11-2,many,TRBJ2-7
CASSSRGQRGWFGEKLFF,TGTGCCAGCAGTAGCAGGGGGCAAAGAGGTTGGTTCGGTGAAAAACTGTTTTTT,TRBD1,TRBV12-3/TRBV12-4,few,TRBJ1-4
CASSHGTSYGYTF,TGTGCCAGCAGCCATGGGACATCCTATGGCTACACCTTC,NA,TRBV11-2,many,TRBJ1-2
CASRLGQGVGGYTF,TGTGCCAGCAGACTGGGACAGGGGGTAGGAGGCTACACCTTC,TRBD1,TRBV6-1,few,TRBJ1-2
CASRLVPGELFF,TGTGCCAGCAGACTAGTTCCCGGGGAGCTGTTTTTT,NA,TRBV27,few,TRBJ2-2
CSARDLRASGRLFEQFF,TGCAGTGCTAGAGATCTTAGGGCTAGCGGGAGACTGTTTGAGCAGTTCTTC,TRBD2,TRBV20-1,NA,TRBJ2-1
CASRTGTGGLSNQPQHF,TGTGCCAGCAGGACCGGGACAGGGGGCTTGAGCAATCAGCCCCAGCATTTT,TRBD1,TRBV28,NA,TRBJ1-5
CASSLMGERYF,TGTGCCAGCAGTCTGATGGGGGAGCGGTACTTC,NA,TRBV27,NA,TRBJ2-7
CASSLATGSSYEQYF,TGTGCCAGCAGCTTGGCCACAGGGTCCTCCTACGAGCAGTACTTC,NA,TRBV7-9,many,TRBJ2-7
CASSLDVRSQPQHF,TGTGCCAGCAGCTTGGACGTCCGATCGCAGCCCCAGCATTTT,NA,TRBV5-5,few,TRBJ1-5
CASSEPGQGNSPLHF,TGTGCCAGCAGTGAACCGGGACAGGGGAATTCACCCCTCCACTTT,TRBD1,TRBV25-1,few,TRBJ1-6
CASSLGGKSGYTF,TGTGCCAGCAGCTTGGGCGGGAAGAGTGGCTACACCTTC,NA,TRBV5-6,NA,TRBJ1-2
CATSRDPPLDRMEEKLFF,TGTGCCACCAGCAGAGATCCCCCCCTGGACAGGATGGAGGAAAAACTGTTTTTT,TRBD1,TRBV15,NA,TRBJ1-4
CASRKTGGEAFF,TGTGCCAGCAGAAAGACAGGAGGTGAAGCTTTCTTT,NA,TRBV12-3/TRBV12-4,many,TRBJ1-1
CASSELGTHRGRRTEAFF,TGTGCCAGCAGTGAACTGGGGACCCACAGGGGGCGCCGCACTGAAGCTTTCTTT,TRBD1,TRBV2,NA,TRBJ1-1
CASSLGLFEETQYF,TGTGCCAGCAGCTTAGGGCTATTCGAAGAGACCCAGTACTTC,NA,TRBV11-2,few,TRBJ2-5
CASSIPFPPTEAFF,TGTGCCAGTAGTATCCCGTTCCCGCCCACTGAAGCTTTCTTT,NA,TRBV19,few,TRBJ1-1
CSVRKNTEAFF,TGCAGCGTTCGGAAGAACACTGAAGCTTTCTTT,NA,TRBV29-1,NA,TRBJ1-1
CSDNGRGNSPLHF,TGCAGTGACAATGGCAGGGGAAATTCACCCCTCCACTTT,NA,TRBV20-1,NA,TRBJ1-6
CSVVWTGARVTQYF,TGCAGCGTCGTCTGGACAGGGGCAAGGGTGACCCAGTACTTC,TRBD1,TRBV29-1,NA,TRBJ2-5
CASSVEENTEAFF,TGTGCCAGCAGTGTCGAGGAGAACACTGAAGCTTTCTTT,NA,TRBV2,NA,TRBJ1-1
CASSLTTDRNTEAFF,TGTGCCAGCAGCTTAACTACGGACAGGAACACTGAAGCTTTCTTT,NA,TRBV11-2,many,TRBJ1-1
CAITVGPNTEAFF,TGTGCCATCACGGTAGGCCCGAACACTGAAGCTTTCTTT,NA,TRBV10-3,many,TRBJ1-1
CSVGENYGYTF,TGCAGCGTTGGGGAAAACTATGGCTACACCTTC,NA,TRBV29-1,few,TRBJ1-2
CASSLDPGTGTYGYTF,TGTGCCAGCAGCTTAGACCCCGGGACAGGGACCTATGGCTACACCTTC,TRBD1,TRBV11-2,few,TRBJ1-2
CASSKQGGGANVLTF,TGTGCCAGCAGCAAACAGGGCGGTGGGGCCAACGTCCTGACTTTC,NA,TRBV7-9,few,TRBJ2-6
CASSYQASGPRRADYGYTF,TGTGCCAGCAGCTACCAGGCGTCAGGTCCCCGGAGGGCGGACTATGGCTACACCTTC,NA,TRBV9,NA,TRBJ1-2
CASGLGGGYTEAFF,TGTGCCAGCGGGCTGGGGGGCGGGTACACTGAAGCTTTCTTT,NA,TRBV28,many,TRBJ1-1
CASRNRGNTEAFF,TGTGCCAGTAGGAACAGGGGCAACACTGAAGCTTTCTTT,TRBD1,TRBV19,NA,TRBJ1-1
CASSFGGKGTEAFF,TGCGCCAGCAGCTTCGGGGGAAAGGGGACTGAAGCTTTCTTT,NA,TRBV5-1,NA,TRBJ1-1